This TCR beta chain derives from a study of CD8 T cells in acute hepatitis C reinfection (dated by TCRdb to about 2021). General notes on the study: The study profiled the TCRbeta repertoire of CD8+ T cells specific for the HCV NS3-1073 epitope during acute infection and after viral clearance. Several spontaneous resolvers contributed paired acute and follow-up samples.

This clone was found once. Its cognate antigen has yet to be identified. Per-base qualities were not stored, and no clone one base away is much larger. This sample's time point label indicates: naive CD8 control sorted from an acute-time-point sample. Enrolled in the Montreal Hepatitis C Cohort (HEPCO) in Canada, the donors were people who inject drugs, and these donors were followed every 3 months. Acute primary HCV infection was defined as a positive HCV RNA or antibody test after a negative test within the previous 24 weeks. CD3, CD8 and CD45RO antibodies were used for surface staining, and dead cells were excluded with an aqua fixable dye. About 8 spontaneous resolvers, defined by HCV RNA clearance within 24 weeks, were included in the cohort. Negative selection by means of the MACS CD8+ T cell Isolation Kit yielded CD8+ T cells from peripheral blood mononuclear cells recovered from cryopreservation by thawing. A BD FACSAria II cell sorter was used to sort the cells.

Genomic DNA was extracted from FACS-sorted cells, and TCRbeta chains were sequenced through the commercial immunoSEQ service. The original methods were these. The repertoire data were analyzed using ImmunoSEQ Analyzer software v3.0 and R v3.5.1. Only productive rearrangements were analyzed, as sequences containing stop codons or out-of-frame rearrangements were removed. Simpson diversity, Shannon entropy, CDR3 length and nucleotide addition metrics were obtained from the sequencing provider. Based on frequency, clonotypes were placed into dominant, sub-dominant, low or lowest abundance groups, and clonotypes under 0.1% were left out of most analyses. A CDR3 amino acid clonotype was designated public if detected in at least two subjects at a cumulative frequency of at least 0.5%. TCRdb stores this immuneACCESS table with in-frame sequences only. Part of the clones is absent; in the studies checked, under half of the shortfall reflects unresolved V genes, and no reason is known for the rest. The V and J calls and clone size come from that table; D and trimming were worked out from the DNA. The sample table lists about 38,000 clones, roughly 88% of them with a count of one. The top ten hold roughly 11% of the sample.

What the authors observed across the whole study: CDR3 sequences shared with other epitopes were rarely observed, and exact matching may have been limited by differing sequencing approaches. High diversity was observed in NS3-1073 specific repertoires, and no significant differences in diversity were found between acute resolver, follow-up resolver and acute chronic samples. Because bulk sequencing covered only the TCRbeta chain, the alphabeta pairing of the public clonotypes could not be determined. Regardless of outcome, roughly 12 public clonotypes were found, and one public clonotype used V04-02/J02-02. Follow-up repertoires were not available for chronically infected subjects, because NS3-1073 specific cells were too rare to be sorted.

The receptor comes from a woman aged 18-30 years who spontaneously cleared hepatitis C infection. Sequencing was carried out using naive CD8+ T cells from PBMCs. In the paper's terms, the cell subset or site label means: sorted total naive CD45RO-negative CD8+ T cells.

The CDR3 protein is CASSLGPGGYEKLFF. The nucleotide sequence reads TGTGCCAGCAGCCTCGGGCCAGGGGGATATGAAAAACTGTTTTTT. The V and J genes are TRBV14 and TRBJ1-4; TRBD1 fits 7 bases in the junction. Spanning cysteine to phenylalanine, the CDR3 consists of 15 amino acids. Left in the record is the CDR3 DNA by itself, 45 bases read in frame from the first base. CDR1 SGHDN and CDR2 FVKESK are derived from the germline V gene. Relative to germline, V is missing 4 bases and J is missing 6 bases, with 8 bases of the junction outside any gene match.